This T cell receptor (beta chain) was captured in a study of cytomegalovirus exposure and HLA in healthy donors. General study points: Associated with HLA alleles at 0.05 false discovery rate in a later analysis were around 17,000 TCR beta sequences. Generally TCR sequences proved uncommon, though certain public TCRs appeared in numerous donors. In vitro testing confirmed a few CMV-associated chains as specific for CMV antigens. A few V segments could not be told apart, such as TRBV6-2 and TRBV6-3, and were left out.

Germline V lookup: CDR1 MDHEN, CDR2 SYDVKM. This CDR3 contains 10 residues. V was trimmed by 6 bases and J by 4 bases, leaving 2 bases between them. The PCR used 60 Vbeta and 13 Jbeta primers. TCRdb's copy holds only in-frame clones and misses some; the assay was immunoSEQ multiplex PCR. The data show about 250,000 clones, more than 55% seen once. Remarks on this clone: The antigen is undetermined.

This TCR came from a female donor in good health and CMV-seronegative. The V and J genes are TRBV28 and TRBJ2-3, with D uncertain. The sequencing sample was made of PBMCs. CDR3 residues: CASSSDTQYF. DNA of the CDR3: TGTGCCAGCAGCTCAGATACGCAGTATTTT.